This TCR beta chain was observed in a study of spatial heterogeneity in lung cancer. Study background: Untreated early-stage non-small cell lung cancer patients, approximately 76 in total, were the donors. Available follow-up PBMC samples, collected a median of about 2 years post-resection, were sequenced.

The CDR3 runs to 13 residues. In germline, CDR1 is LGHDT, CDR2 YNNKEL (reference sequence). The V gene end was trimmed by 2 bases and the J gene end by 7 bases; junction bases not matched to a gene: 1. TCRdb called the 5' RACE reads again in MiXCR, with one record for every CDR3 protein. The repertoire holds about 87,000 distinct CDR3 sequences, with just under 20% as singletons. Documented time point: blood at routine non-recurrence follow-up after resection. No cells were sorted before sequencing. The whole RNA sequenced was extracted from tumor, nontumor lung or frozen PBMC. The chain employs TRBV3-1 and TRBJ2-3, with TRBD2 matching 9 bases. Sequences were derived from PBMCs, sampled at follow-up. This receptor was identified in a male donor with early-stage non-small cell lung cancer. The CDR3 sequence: CASSQLAGNTQYF. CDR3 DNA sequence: TGTGCCAGCAGCCAACTAGCGGGGAATACGCAGTATTTT.